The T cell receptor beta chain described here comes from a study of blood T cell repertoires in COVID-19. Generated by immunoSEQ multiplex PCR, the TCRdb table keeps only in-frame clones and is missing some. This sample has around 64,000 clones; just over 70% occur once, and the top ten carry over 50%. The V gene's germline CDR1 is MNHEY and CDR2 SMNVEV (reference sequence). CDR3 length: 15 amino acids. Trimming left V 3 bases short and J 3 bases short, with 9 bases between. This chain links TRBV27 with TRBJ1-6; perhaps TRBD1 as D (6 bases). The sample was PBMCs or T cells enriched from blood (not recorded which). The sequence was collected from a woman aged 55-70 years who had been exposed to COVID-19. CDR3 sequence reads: CASSFRGGYNSPLHF. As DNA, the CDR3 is TGTGCCAGCAGTTTCAGGGGTGGCTATAATTCACCCCTCCACTTT.